This paragraph covers one TCR beta chain sequence. The antigen remains undetermined. This sample was included in a study of T cell clusters in autoimmune cytopenias. Overall study: Healthy donor controls had a mean age of about 50 years and median age of about 60 years. Per sample, median TRB depth was about 51,000 reads, yielding a median roughly 2,200 distinct clonotypes. Study-wide points: Exclusive TRB clusters were around 3-fold more numerous in healthy donors than in active autoimmune hepatitis.

Tens of thousands of genome equivalents of blood DNA were amplified for TRB. One tube held mixed TRB-A and TRB-B primer pools for touch-down PCR. Using the multiplex PCR reads, TCRdb records one entry per CDR3 protein without DNA. Its clone listing holds roughly 5,500 distinct CDR3 sequences. The CDR3 has 14 residues. Germline CDR1 and CDR2: SGHTA and FQGNSA. These data were likewise used in another study, on T cell repertoires in aging, cancer and after chemotherapy. From that second work: Across the chemotherapy interval, each cancer cohort showed higher median generation probability, suggesting thymic rebound.

The V call is TRBV7-2, the J call TRBJ1-4. Specimen: peripheral blood. This receptor was identified in a human donor in good health. Here the CDR3 reads CASSRGGTNEKLFF.